These 24 T cell receptor beta chains came from one sample sequenced in a study of shared clonotypes between healthy human individuals. Measured with immunoSEQ multiplex PCR; TCRdb has only the in-frame clones, and not every one. The sample contains fewer than 700,000 clones, roughly four fifths of which appear only once. Sequencing was performed on PBMCs. Receptors originate from a middle-aged woman in good health. Some clones in this sample may be carry-over from other donors' samples.

This chain connects TRBV28 to TRBJ2-3, with TRBD1 matching 8 bases. V dropped 5 bases and J dropped 2; count of bases not matched to a gene: 6. CDR1 and CDR2 from the germline V gene are MDHEN and SYDVKM. The CDR3 has 15 amino acids. Here the CDR3 reads CASSLRQGFTDTQYF. The CDR3 DNA follows: TGTGCCAGCAGTCTCCGACAGGGGTTCACAGATACGCAGTATTTT.

The gene calls are TRBV7-3 and TRBJ2-1; D possibly matches TRBD1 or TRBD2 (5 bases each). The CDR3 spans 14 residues. CDR1 is SGHTA and CDR2 is FQGTGA in the germline V gene. V was clipped by 3 bases and J by 5 bases, with 11 bases between them. This chain's CDR3 is CASSFSGTNNEQFF. CDR3 sequence (DNA): TGTGCCAGCAGCTTCTCCGGGACCAACAATGAGCAGTTCTTC.

The rearrangement joins TRBV4-1 to TRBJ2-5, with 13 bases matching TRBD2. The CDR3 totals 17 residues. V was pared by 0 bases and J by 5 bases, with 6 bases of the junction left unmatched. Germline CDR1 reads MGHRA; CDR2 reads YSYEKL. CDR3 sequence reads: CASSQETGTSGIETQYF. DNA for the CDR3: TGCGCCAGCAGCCAAGAGACCGGGACTAGCGGGATTGAGACCCAGTACTTC.

The J gene is TRBJ2-7, the V gene TRBV7-3; 7 nucleotides align to TRBD1. The V gene end was trimmed by 3 bases and the J gene end by 5 bases; junction bases not matched to a gene: 10. The CDR3 spans 15 residues. CDR1 is SGHTA, CDR2 FQGTGA, per germline. For the CDR3, the DNA is TGTGCCAGCAGCTTCTCCTTGACAGGGATCCACGAGCAGTACTTC. This codes for CASSFSLTGIHEQYF.

The chain employs TRBV7-3 and TRBJ2-3; possibly TRBD1 for D (5 bases). In germline, CDR1 is SGHTA, CDR2 FQGTGA. The ends were cut back, 5 bases at V and 1 base at J, with 10 bases in the middle. This CDR3 is built from 14 residues. The CDR3: CASSQEGGTDTQYF. For the CDR3, the DNA is TGTGCCAGCAGCCAGGAAGGGGGCACAGATACGCAGTATTTT. Complete variable domain (other parts from reference TRBV7-3 and TRBJ2-3): GAGVSQTPSNKVTEKGKYVELRCDPISGHTALYWYRQSLGQGPEFLIYFQGTGAADDSGLPNDRFFAVRPEGSVSTLKIQRTERGDSAVYLCASSQEGGTDTQYFGPGTRLTVL.

The chain combines TRBV28 with TRBJ1-5; TRBD1 might be the D (5 bases). The CDR3 length is 14 residues. V gave up 7 bases and J gave up 6 bases, with 16 bases separating them. CDR1 MDHEN and CDR2 SYDVKM come from the germline V gene. CDR3 residues: CASITGRVGQPQHF. CDR3 nucleotides: TGTGCCAGCATTACGGGACGGGTGGGTCAGCCCCAGCATTTT.

The chain joins TRBV30 to TRBJ2-7; TRBD1 matches 9 bases. Germline V lookup: CDR1 GTSNPN, CDR2 SVGIG (reference sequence). The CDR3 extends over 11 amino acids. After removal of 5 bases from V and 4 bases from J, the junction contained 0 bases not matched to a gene. CDR3 in DNA: TGTGCCTGGGGGACAGGGTACGAGCAGTACTTC. Its protein product is CAWGTGYEQYF.

The gene calls are TRBV7-8 and TRBJ1-4; D unresolved. The CDR3 runs to 17 residues. The V end lost 0 bases, the J end lost 7 bases, and 18 bases lay between the germline ends. CDR1 is SGHVS and CDR2 is FQNEAQ in the germline V gene. DNA for the CDR3: TGTGCCAGCAGCTTAGCGCTGGGAGCCCCTGGAGGTGAAAAACTGTTTTTT. Amino acid sequence: CASSLALGAPGGEKLFF.

V is TRBV14 and J is TRBJ1-1, with D hard to call. The CDR3 covers 14 residues. Germline CDR1 reads SGHDN; CDR2 reads FVKESK. V was pared by 5 bases and J by 0 bases, with 10 bases between. CDR3 residues: CASSLHAVNTEAFF. The CDR3 DNA reads TGTGCCAGCAGCTTGCACGCGGTGAACACTGAAGCTTTCTTT. The variable domain in full, completed from reference TRBV14 and TRBJ1-1, reads EAGVTQFPSHSVIEKGQTVTLRCDPISGHDNLYWYRRVMGKEIKFLLHFVKESKQDESGMPNNRFLAERTGGTYSTLKVQPAELEDSGVYFCASSLHAVNTEAFFGQGTRLTVV.

The genes are TRBV2 and TRBJ1-2; tentative D call: TRBD1 (5 bases). The CDR3 runs to 14 residues. The V end lost 4 bases, the J end lost 4 bases, and 13 bases lay between the germline ends. The germline V gene has CDR1 SNHLY and CDR2 FYNNEI. The CDR3 reads CASSVQGDGYGYTF. The CDR3, as DNA: TGTGCCAGCAGTGTCCAGGGCGACGGCTATGGCTACACCTTC.

This chain connects TRBV5-6 to TRBJ2-3; D is unresolved. Germline CDR1 reads SGHDT; CDR2 reads YYEEEE. CDR3 size: 15 residues. Trimming pared 0 bases from V and 3 bases from J, leaving 11 bases between. The CDR3 nucleotides read TGTGCCAGCAGCTTGGTCACGGTGGGGACAGATACGCAGTATTTT. Amino acid sequence: CASSLVTVGTDTQYF.

The chain joins TRBV18 to TRBJ2-6; possibly TRBD1 or TRBD2 for D (5 bases each). The CDR3 is 20 residues long. V lost 3 bases to trimming and J lost 0 bases, with 21 bases between them. CDR1 is KGHSH and CDR2 is LQKENI in the germline V gene. For the CDR3, the DNA is TGTGCCAGCTCACCTTTCCCACCACGGGGCGGCGTCTCTGGGGCCAACGTCCTGACTTTC. The encoded protein is CASSPFPPRGGVSGANVLTF.

This clone was detected only a few times. The gene calls are TRBV15 and TRBJ2-1; D may correspond to TRBD1 or TRBD2 (5 bases each). From germline, CDR1 is LNHNV and CDR2 YYDKDF (reference sequence). The CDR3 is 13 residues long. V lost 8 bases, J lost 5 bases, and 13 bases lay in between. The CDR3 spells CATAPGPNNEQFF. The CDR3 DNA sequence: TGTGCCACCGCCCCGGGACCCAACAATGAGCAGTTCTTC.

The DNA of the CDR3 is TGTGCCAGCAGCCCCGCCTTCGTGCCCAATGAGCAGTTCTTC. Protein product: CASSPAFVPNEQFF. This chain joins TRBV5-6 and TRBJ2-1; unclear D gene. Per germline, CDR1 SGHDT and CDR2 YYEEEE. Trimming left V 4 bases short and J 6 bases short, with 14 bases between. The CDR3 has 14 amino acids.

V gene TRBV28 combines with J gene TRBJ1-5; no firm D call. The V gene's germline CDR1 is MDHEN and CDR2 SYDVKM. V lost 2 bases to trimming and J lost 4 bases, with 9 bases between them. The CDR3 has 14 amino acids. CDR3 sequence (DNA): TGTGCCAGCAGTTTACTCGGGCCTAATCAGCCCCAGCATTTT. Amino acids: CASSLLGPNQPQHF.

The rearrangement joins TRBV11-2 to TRBJ2-7, with TRBD2 matching over 13 bases. This CDR3 spans 17 amino acids. Germline CDR1 is SGHAT and CDR2 is FQNNGV. Trimming removed 4 bases from V and 4 bases from J; junction bases left unmatched: 10. Written as DNA, the CDR3 is TGTGCCAGCAGCTCAATCCGGACTAGCGGGAGTAAGTACGAGCAGTACTTC. It specifies CASSSIRTSGSKYEQYF.

The CDR3 nucleotides read TGTGCCAGCAGCTTGGGGGGACAAGAGACCCAGTACTTC. It codes for CASSLGGQETQYF. The chain employs TRBV11-3 and TRBJ2-5, with a possible D match to TRBD2 (6 bases). Germline CDR1 SGHNT, CDR2 YENEEA. This CDR3 is 13 amino acids long. The V and J ends lost 3 bases and 2 bases respectively, with 7 bases between them.

This clone was detected only once. V gene TRBV18 combines with J gene TRBJ2-5, with D possibly being TRBD2 (5 bases). The ends were cut back, 3 bases at V and 4 bases at J, with 9 bases in the middle. The CDR3 contains 13 residues. The germline gives CDR1 KGHSH, CDR2 LQKENI. The CDR3 DNA reads as TGTGCCAGCTCACCGAGGGCCGGAGAGACCCAGTACTTC. Amino acids: CASSPRAGETQYF. The variable domain in full, completed from reference TRBV18 and TRBJ2-5, reads NAGVMQNPRHLVRRRGQEARLRCSPMKGHSHVYWYRQLPEEGLKFMVYLQKENIIDESGMPKERFSAEFPKEGPSILRIQQVVRGDSAAYFCASSPRAGETQYFGPGTRLLVL.

J is TRBJ1-4 and V is TRBV5-1; D is ambiguous. Germline CDR1 SGHRS, CDR2 YFSETQ. This CDR3 contains 14 residues. With 3 bases removed from V and 7 bases from J, the gap between germline ends came to 13 bases. CDR3 in DNA: TGCGCCAGCAGCTCGGTCGGTGACACTGAAAAACTGTTTTTT. It encodes CASSSVGDTEKLFF.

The J gene is TRBJ1-1, the V gene TRBV5-1; 7 bases are a match to TRBD1. Per the germline V gene, CDR1 is SGHRS and CDR2 is YFSETQ. J gave up 7 bases and V 5 bases, and 14 bases lay outside the gene matches. The CDR3 has 15 residues. CDR3 coding DNA: TGCGCCAGCAGGGCTGGCTGGACAGGCGGTGGTGAAGCTTTCTTT. It specifies CASRAGWTGGGEAFF.

This chain connects TRBV7-2 to TRBJ2-7, with TRBD1 matching over 7 bases. Trimming cost V 5 bases and J 3 bases; bases outside gene matches: 4. Germline CDR1 SGHTA, CDR2 FQGNSA. This CDR3 contains 13 residues. The CDR3 nucleotides read TGTGCCAGCAGCCCACAGGGGTACTACGAGCAGTACTTC. The encoded protein is CASSPQGYYEQYF.

This clone appeared many times. This CDR3 is also generated by other DNA sequences in the sample. The J gene is TRBJ1-3, the V gene TRBV11-2; 7 bases line up with TRBD1. The ends lost 0 bases at V and 2 bases at J; junction bases unmatched: 4. The CDR3 contains 16 residues. The germline V gene has CDR1 SGHAT and CDR2 FQNNGV. The DNA of the CDR3 is TGTGCCAGCAGCTTAGATCTGCAGGGGGCTGGAAACACCATATATTTT. Protein sequence: CASSLDLQGAGNTIYF. The entire variable domain, with the rest obtained from reference TRBV11-2 and TRBJ1-3, is as follows: EAGVAQSPRYKIIEKRQSVAFWCNPISGHATLYWYQQILGQGPKLLIQFQNNGVVDDSQLPKDRFSAERLKGVDSTLKIQPAKLEDSAVYLCASSLDLQGAGNTIYFGEGSWLTVV.

V and J are TRBV5-8 and TRBJ1-4; D not certain. The CDR3 consists of 14 residues. Germline V gives CDR1 SGHTS, CDR2 YDEGEE. V lost 2 bases, J lost 5 bases, and 10 bases lay in between. CDR3 residues: CASSFTNENEKLFF. CDR3 nucleotides: TGTGCCAGCAGCTTTACGAACGAAAATGAAAAACTGTTTTTT.

This sequence joins TRBV5-8 and TRBJ2-5; tentative D call: TRBD2 (5 bases). This CDR3 is 13 amino acids long. V was trimmed by 4 bases and J by 5 bases, leaving 12 bases between them. Germline CDR1 is SGHTS and CDR2 is YDEGEE. The CDR3 nucleotides are TGTGCCAGCAGCCAGCGGAGCCAGGAGACCCAGTACTTC. Protein product: CASSQRSQETQYF.